This TCR beta chain is drawn from a study of neurological immune-mediated disorders. The germline gives CDR1 DFQATT, CDR2 SNEGSKA (reference sequence). The CDR3 has 11 residues. Synthesis of cDNA was accomplished via 5'RACE employing 10-nucleotide random UMIs. TCRdb redid the calling of the 5' RACE reads with MiXCR, one entry per CDR3 protein. The sample contains roughly 62,000 distinct CDR3 sequences, approximately 10% of which appear only once. This clonotype was seen many times. The rearrangement uses TRBV20-1 and TRBJ1-4, with 7 bases identical to TRBD1. The receptor's source is a man aged 55 to 70 in good health. The specimen sequenced was PBMCs. CDR3 protein: CIGQEREKLFF. The CDR3 region has the DNA TGCATCGGACAGGAAAGGGAAAAACTGTTTTTT.